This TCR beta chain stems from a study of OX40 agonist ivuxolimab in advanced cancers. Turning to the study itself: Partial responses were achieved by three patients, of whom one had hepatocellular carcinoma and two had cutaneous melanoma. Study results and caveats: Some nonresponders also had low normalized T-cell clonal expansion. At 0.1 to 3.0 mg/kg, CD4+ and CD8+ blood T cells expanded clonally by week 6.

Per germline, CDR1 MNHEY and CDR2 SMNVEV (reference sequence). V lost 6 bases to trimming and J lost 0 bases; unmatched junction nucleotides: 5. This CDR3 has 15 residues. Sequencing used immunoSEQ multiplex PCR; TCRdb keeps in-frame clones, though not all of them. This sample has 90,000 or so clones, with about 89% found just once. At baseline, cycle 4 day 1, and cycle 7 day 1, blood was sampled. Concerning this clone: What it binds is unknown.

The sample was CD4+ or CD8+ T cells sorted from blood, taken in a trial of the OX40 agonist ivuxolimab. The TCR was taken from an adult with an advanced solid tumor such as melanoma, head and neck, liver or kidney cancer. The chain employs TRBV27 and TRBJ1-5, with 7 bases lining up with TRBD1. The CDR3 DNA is TGTGCCAGCAGGGCGGGACAGTTTAGCAATCAGCCCCAGCATTTT. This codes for CASRAGQFSNQPQHF.